Included here is one TCR beta chain sequence, with context. This clonotype was seen more than once but under ten times. Its binding antigen is unknown. The input lacks base qualities; no much larger clone sits a single base away. Libraries were prepared through PCR. Sequenced on an Illumina HiSeq 2500. To reduce PCR and sequencing biases, unique molecular identifiers were incorporated into the TCR beta cDNA libraries. Approximately 500,000 cDNA molecules were obtained per 1 to 10 million input T cells, so each molecule approximated one T cell. Patient libraries were prepared and sequenced with the same protocol used for the earlier healthy control dataset. Within a given batch, samples were prepared together, multiplexed and sequenced on the same HiSeq lane. On the authors' methods: MIGEC handled the raw barcoded reads, throwing out single-read molecular identifier groups before consensus assembly and CDR3 extraction. VDJtools was used for post-analysis of the clonotype tables, with diversity normalized by down-sampling every dataset to the smallest sample size. Repertoire overlap clustering matched CDR3 amino acid but not nucleotide sequences to correct batch-related cross-sample contamination. The raw public data were reprocessed by TCRdb itself: fastp quality trimming at Q25, MiXCR clonotype calling, in-frame beta chains only. Records with the same CDR3 protein are collapsed into one entry carrying the most frequent genes and DNA. The authors' filters were not applied to this entry. The sample table contains roughly 870,000 distinct CDR3 sequences; only one count was recorded for roughly 50% of them. In total, the top ten clones hold 4.6% of the sample.

The data were obtained in a study of post-analysis software for immune sequencing data (dated by TCRdb to between 2015 and 2016). With respect to the entire study: Recorded disease courses included relapsing-remitting, secondary progressive and progressive-relapsing multiple sclerosis, with some patients lacking subtype annotation. Patient repertoires were compared against roughly 12 previously published healthy control repertoires from donors aged 6 to 25 years. A subset of samples was prepared in parallel using single-end sample barcoding, then pooled and co-amplified after Illumina adapter ligation.

To demonstrate the VDJtools post-analysis software, TCR beta repertoires were profiled from the peripheral blood of 10 to 15 young patients with multiple sclerosis. The multiple sclerosis patients were children and adolescents ranging in age from roughly 6 to 16 years. Summary of the overall study and its limitations: Multiple sclerosis patients had significantly lower normalized Chao1 diversity than controls, a result that suggests substantial peripheral T-cell clonal expansion. Direct clustering with F measure showed strong co-clustering of samples prepared in the same batch, prompting a batch-effect correction. The multiple sclerosis patient group was slightly younger than the control group.

Input material: blood. The origin of this receptor is a girl aged 5-17 years with multiple sclerosis.

Read as DNA, the sequence is TGCGCCAGCAGCCAGAGGGGTGACAGGGTAGGCACAGATACGCAGTATTTT. It is translated as CASSQRGDRVGTDTQYF. The V and J genes are TRBV4-1 and TRBJ2-3; 7 bases in the middle match TRBD1. From the germline V gene, CDR1 is MGHRA and CDR2 is YSYEKL. The CDR3 spans 17 residues, from the cysteine through the phenylalanine. This entry keeps only the CDR3 DNA: 51 bases, framed from base 1. Relative to germline, V is missing 3 bases and J is missing 1 base, with 10 bases of the junction outside any gene match.